This entry is about one T cell receptor beta chain. Sequencing used immunoSEQ multiplex PCR; TCRdb keeps in-frame clones, though not all of them. The sample records around 30,000 clones, 80% to 95% being singletons. The sample belongs to a study of T cell changes during pregnancy in multiple sclerosis. With 3 bases clipped from V and 14 bases from J, the junction kept 10 bases outside the gene matches. CDR1 MNHNS and CDR2 SASEGT come from the germline V gene. The CDR3 contains 14 residues. The sample in question was CD8+ T cells from peripheral blood mononuclear cells, obtained before pregnancy. The clonotype originates from a female donor with multiple sclerosis, enrolled in a pregnancy study. This rearrangement joins TRBV6-1 to TRBJ2-3; 11 bases fit TRBD1. This CDR3 is CASSELDRGRLWYF. The CDR3 DNA is TGTGCCAGCAGTGAGTTGGACAGGGGGCGTTTATGGTATTTT.